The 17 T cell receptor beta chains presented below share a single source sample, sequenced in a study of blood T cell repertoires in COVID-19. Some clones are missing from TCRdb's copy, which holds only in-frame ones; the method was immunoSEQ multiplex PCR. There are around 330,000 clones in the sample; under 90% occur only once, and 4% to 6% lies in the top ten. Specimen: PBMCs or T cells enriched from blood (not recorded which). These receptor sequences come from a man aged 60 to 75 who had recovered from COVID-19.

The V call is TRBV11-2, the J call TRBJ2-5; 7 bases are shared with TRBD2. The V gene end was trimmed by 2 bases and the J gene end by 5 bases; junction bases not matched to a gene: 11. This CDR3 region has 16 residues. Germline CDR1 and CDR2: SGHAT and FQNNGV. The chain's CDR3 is CASSLPPSAGRETQYF. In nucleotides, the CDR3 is TGTGCCAGCAGCTTACCCCCCTCAGCGGGAAGGGAGACCCAGTACTTC.

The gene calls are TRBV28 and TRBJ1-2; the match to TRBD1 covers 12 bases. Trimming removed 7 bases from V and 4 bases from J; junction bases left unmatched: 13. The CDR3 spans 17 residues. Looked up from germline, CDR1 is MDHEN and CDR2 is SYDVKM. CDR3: CASKTPGTGGGIYGYTF. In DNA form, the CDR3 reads TGTGCCAGCAAAACCCCCGGGACAGGGGGCGGGATCTATGGCTACACCTTC.

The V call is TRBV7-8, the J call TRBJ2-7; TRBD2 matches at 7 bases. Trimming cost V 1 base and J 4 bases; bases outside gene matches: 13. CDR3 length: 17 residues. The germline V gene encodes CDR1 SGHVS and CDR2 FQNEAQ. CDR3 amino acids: CASSLDGLGDPRYEQYF. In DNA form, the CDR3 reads TGTGCCAGCAGCTTAGATGGACTAGGGGACCCTCGGTACGAGCAGTACTTC. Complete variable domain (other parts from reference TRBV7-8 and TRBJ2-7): GAGVSQSPRYKVAKRGQDVALRCDPISGHVSLFWYQQALGQGPEFLTYFQNEAQLDKSGLPSDRFFAERPEGSVSTLKIQRTQQEDSAVYLCASSLDGLGDPRYEQYFGPGTRLTVT.

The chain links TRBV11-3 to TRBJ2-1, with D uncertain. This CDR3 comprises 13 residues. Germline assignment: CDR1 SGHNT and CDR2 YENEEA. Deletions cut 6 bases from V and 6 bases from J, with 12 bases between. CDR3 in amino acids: CASSMQVGNEQFF. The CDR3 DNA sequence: TGTGCCAGCAGTATGCAGGTAGGCAATGAGCAGTTCTTC.

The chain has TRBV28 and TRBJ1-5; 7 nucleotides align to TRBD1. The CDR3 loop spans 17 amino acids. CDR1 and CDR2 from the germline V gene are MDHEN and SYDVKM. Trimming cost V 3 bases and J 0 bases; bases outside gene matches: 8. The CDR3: CASSLDGDRRSNQPQHF. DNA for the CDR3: TGTGCCAGCAGTTTGGACGGGGACAGACGTAGCAATCAGCCCCAGCATTTT.

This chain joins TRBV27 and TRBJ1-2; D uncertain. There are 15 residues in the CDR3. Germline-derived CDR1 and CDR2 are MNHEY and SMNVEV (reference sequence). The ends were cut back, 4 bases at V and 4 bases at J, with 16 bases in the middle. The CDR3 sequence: CASSSLTGSPYGYTF. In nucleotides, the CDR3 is TGTGCCAGCAGTTCTTTAACGGGATCCCCCTATGGCTACACCTTC.

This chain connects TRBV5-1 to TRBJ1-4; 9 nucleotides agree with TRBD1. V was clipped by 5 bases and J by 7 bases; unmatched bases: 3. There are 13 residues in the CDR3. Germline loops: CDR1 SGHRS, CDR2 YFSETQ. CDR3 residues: CASSTGGFEKLFF. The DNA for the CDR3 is TGCGCCAGCAGTACAGGGGGCTTTGAAAAACTGTTTTTT.

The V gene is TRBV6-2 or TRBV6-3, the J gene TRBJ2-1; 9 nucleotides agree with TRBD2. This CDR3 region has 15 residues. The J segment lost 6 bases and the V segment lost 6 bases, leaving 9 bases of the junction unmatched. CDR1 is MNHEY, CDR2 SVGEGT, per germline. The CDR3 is CASSLLAGGFNEQFF. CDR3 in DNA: TGTGCCAGCAGCTTACTAGCGGGTGGCTTCAATGAGCAGTTCTTC.

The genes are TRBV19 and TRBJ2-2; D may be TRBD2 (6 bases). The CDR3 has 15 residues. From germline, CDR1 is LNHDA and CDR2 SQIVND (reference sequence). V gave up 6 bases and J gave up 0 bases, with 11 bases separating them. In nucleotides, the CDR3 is TGTGCCAGTAGCCGAACGGGAGCGAACACCGGGGAGCTGTTTTTT. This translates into CASSRTGANTGELFF. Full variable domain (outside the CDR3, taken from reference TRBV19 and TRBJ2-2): DGGITQSPKYLFRKEGQNVTLSCEQNLNHDAMYWYRQDPGQGLRLIYYSQIVNDFQKGDIAEGYSVSREKKESFPLTVTSAQKNPTAFYLCASSRTGANTGELFFGEGSRLTVL.

CDR3 loop: CASSRESDSYNEQFF. The CDR3 nucleotides are TGTGCCAGCAGCCGCGAGTCTGACTCCTACAATGAGCAGTTCTTC. V and J are TRBV7-6 and TRBJ2-1, with unresolved D. The CDR3 consists of 15 residues. V was clipped by 5 bases and J by 0 bases, with 11 bases between them. The germline gives CDR1 SGHVS, CDR2 FNYEAQ.

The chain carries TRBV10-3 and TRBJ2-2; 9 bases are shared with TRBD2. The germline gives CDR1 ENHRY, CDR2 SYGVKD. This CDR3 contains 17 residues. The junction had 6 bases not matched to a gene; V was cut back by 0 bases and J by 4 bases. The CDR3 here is CAISESSGRGGTGELFF. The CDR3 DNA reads TGTGCCATCAGTGAGTCTAGCGGGAGAGGCGGCACCGGGGAGCTGTTTTTT.

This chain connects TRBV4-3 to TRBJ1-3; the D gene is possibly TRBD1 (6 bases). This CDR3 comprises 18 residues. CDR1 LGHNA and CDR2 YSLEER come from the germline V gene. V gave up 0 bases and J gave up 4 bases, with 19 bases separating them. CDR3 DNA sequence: TGCGCCAGCAGCCAAGATAGACCGGGGGGCTGGAGGGGAAACACCATATATTTT. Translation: CASSQDRPGGWRGNTIYF.

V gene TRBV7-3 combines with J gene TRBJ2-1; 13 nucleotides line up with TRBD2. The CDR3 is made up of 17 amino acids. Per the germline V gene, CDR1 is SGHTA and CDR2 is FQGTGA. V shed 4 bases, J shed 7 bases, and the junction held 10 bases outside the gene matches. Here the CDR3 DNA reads TGTGCCAGCAGCTCTACCCCCGGGACTAGCGGGATGAATGAGCAGTTCTTC. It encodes CASSSTPGTSGMNEQFF. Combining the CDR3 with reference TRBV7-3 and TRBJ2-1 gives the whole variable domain GAGVSQTPSNKVTEKGKYVELRCDPISGHTALYWYRQSLGQGPEFLIYFQGTGAADDSGLPNDRFFAVRPEGSVSTLKIQRTERGDSAVYLCASSSTPGTSGMNEQFFGPGTRLTVL.

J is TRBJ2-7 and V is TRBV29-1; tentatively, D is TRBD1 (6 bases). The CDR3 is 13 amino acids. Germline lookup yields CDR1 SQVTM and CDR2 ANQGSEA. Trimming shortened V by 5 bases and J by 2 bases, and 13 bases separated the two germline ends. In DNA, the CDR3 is TGCAGCGTTATTCTGGACAGAGCCTACGAGCAGTACTTC. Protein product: CSVILDRAYEQYF.

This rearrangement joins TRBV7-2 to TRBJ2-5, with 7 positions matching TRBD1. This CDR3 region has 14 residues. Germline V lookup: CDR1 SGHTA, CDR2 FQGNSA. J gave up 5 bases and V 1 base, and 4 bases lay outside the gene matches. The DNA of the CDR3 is TGTGCCAGCAGCTTAGTAGGGGGCGGGGAGACCCAGTACTTC. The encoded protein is CASSLVGGGETQYF.

The CDR3 DNA follows: TGTGCCAGCAGCACGGACAGGGGTTACGATCAGCCCCAGCATTTT. It codes for CASSTDRGYDQPQHF. The chain is built from TRBV7-9 and TRBJ1-5, with 9 bases matching TRBD1. The CDR3 covers 15 residues. The junction had 7 bases not matched to a gene; V was cut back by 5 bases and J by 5 bases. Germline V CDR1 and CDR2: SEHNR, FQNEAQ (reference sequence).

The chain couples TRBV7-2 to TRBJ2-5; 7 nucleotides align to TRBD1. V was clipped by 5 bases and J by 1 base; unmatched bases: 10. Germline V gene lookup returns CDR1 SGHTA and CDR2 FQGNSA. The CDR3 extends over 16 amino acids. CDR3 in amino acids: CASSPGGVRGQETQYF. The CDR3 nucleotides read TGTGCCAGCAGCCCAGGGGGAGTTCGTGGCCAAGAGACCCAGTACTTC.